This T cell receptor beta chain derives from a study of blood T cell repertoires in COVID-19. This table comes from immunoSEQ multiplex PCR, and its TCRdb copy is limited to in-frame clones, with some not included. The repertoire holds roughly 360,000 clones, with around 89% as singletons. The CDR3 extends over 14 amino acids. Germline V CDR1 and CDR2: SGHVS, FQNEAQ. The trim removed 5 bases at V and 5 bases at J, leaving 6 bases unmatched. The age range of participants was about 18 to 95 years, with residence in fewer than 25 US areas. The sequenced sample was PBMCs or T cells enriched from blood (not recorded which). The chain couples TRBV7-8 to TRBJ2-7; 10 bases fit TRBD1. This TCR was recovered from a woman aged 25 to 39 with acute COVID-19. The CDR3 spells CASSPGTGVDEQYF. The CDR3 DNA is TGTGCCAGCAGCCCAGGGACAGGGGTTGACGAGCAGTACTTC.